This T cell receptor beta chain appears in the sequencing data of a study of blood T cell repertoires in COVID-19. This CDR3 contains 11 residues. V lost 8 bases and J lost 7, with 12 bases in between. The repertoire was sequenced with immunoSEQ multiplex PCR; TCRdb's copy has only in-frame clones and lacks some. The table has approximately 110,000 clones, over 75% seen once. The chain is built from TRBV12-3 or TRBV12-4 and TRBJ2-7, with a weak D call TRBD2 (5 bases). Sequencing was done on a sample of peripheral blood. The source is a woman aged 80 or over with acute or convalescent COVID-19. The CDR3 region is CASGRLGEQYF. The CDR3 coding sequence is TGTGCCAGCGGGAGACTCGGAGAGCAGTACTTC.